This T cell receptor beta chain was observed in a study of low-dose radiotherapy and immunotherapy resistance in tumors. Study details: Per fraction, Cohort 1 was given 0.5 Gy every 2 weeks, for a total of 6.5 Gy. Intravenous nivolumab 240 mg every two weeks plus ipilimumab 1 mg/kg every six weeks was given to patients.

cDNA synthesis used a TRAV/TRBV-specific primer set for both chains. Amplification, which lasted 15 to 20 PCR cycles, used a constant-region primer and V-primer adapter to amplify TCRs. TCRdb re-called the reads through MiXCR, storing one row per CDR3 protein. The sample includes more than 50,000 distinct CDR3 sequences, about 23% of them seen just once. In its sample, this clonotype was seen many times. The CDR3 spans 13 residues. CDR1 is LNHNV and CDR2 is YYDKDF in the germline V gene (reference sequence). V lost 6 bases to trimming and J lost 4 bases, with 7 bases between them. The time point denotes: after trial treatment. Treatment described: LDRT plus nivolumab, ipilimumab, low-dose cyclophosphamide and aspirin (RACIN trial). Each donor was administered nivolumab, ipilimumab, aspirin, low-dose cyclophosphamide and low-dose radiotherapy. All eligible patients presented with advanced solid tumors that contained no tumor-infiltrating lymphocytes.

The clonotype was recovered from a male donor with prostate cancer. The chain joins TRBV15 to TRBJ2-6, with D hard to call. This specimen was PBMCs, taken after low-dose radiotherapy plus immunotherapy. CDR3 coding DNA: TGTGCCACCAGGGGGTCCGGGGCCAACGTCCTGACTTTC. It encodes CATRGSGANVLTF.